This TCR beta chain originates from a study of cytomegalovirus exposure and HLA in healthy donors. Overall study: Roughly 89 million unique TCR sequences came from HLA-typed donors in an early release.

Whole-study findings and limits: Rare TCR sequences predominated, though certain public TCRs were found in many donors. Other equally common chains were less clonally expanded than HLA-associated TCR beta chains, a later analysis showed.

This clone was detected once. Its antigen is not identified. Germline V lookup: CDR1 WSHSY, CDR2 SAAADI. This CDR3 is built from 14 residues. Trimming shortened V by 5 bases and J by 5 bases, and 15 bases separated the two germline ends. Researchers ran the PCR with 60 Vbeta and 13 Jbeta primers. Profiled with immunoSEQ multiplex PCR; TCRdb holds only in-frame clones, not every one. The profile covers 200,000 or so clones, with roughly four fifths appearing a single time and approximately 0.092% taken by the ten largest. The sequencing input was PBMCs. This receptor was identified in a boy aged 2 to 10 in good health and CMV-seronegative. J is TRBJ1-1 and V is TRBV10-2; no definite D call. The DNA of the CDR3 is TGCGCCAGCAGTTTTCTAAGAGATGTGACTGAAGCTTTCTTT. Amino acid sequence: CASSFLRDVTEAFF.